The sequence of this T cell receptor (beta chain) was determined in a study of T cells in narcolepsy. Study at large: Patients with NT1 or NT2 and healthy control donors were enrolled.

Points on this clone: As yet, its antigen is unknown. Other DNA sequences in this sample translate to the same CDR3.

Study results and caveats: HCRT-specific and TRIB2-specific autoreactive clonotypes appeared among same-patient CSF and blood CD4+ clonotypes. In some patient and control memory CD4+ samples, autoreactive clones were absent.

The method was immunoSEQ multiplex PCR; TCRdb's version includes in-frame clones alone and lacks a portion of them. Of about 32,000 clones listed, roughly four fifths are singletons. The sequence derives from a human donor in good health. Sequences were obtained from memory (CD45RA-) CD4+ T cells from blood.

This CDR3 reads CASSFDRFVGTQYF. CDR3 in DNA: TGTGCCAGCAGTTTCGACAGGTTCGTCGGTACACAGTATTTT. The chain links TRBV6-5 to TRBJ2-3; a possible D gene is TRBD1 (6 bases). Trimming left V 4 bases short and J 12 bases short, with 20 bases between. The CDR3 runs to 14 residues. The V gene's germline CDR1 is MNHEY and CDR2 SVGAGI.